The source of this T cell receptor (beta chain) is a study of blood T cell repertoires in COVID-19. The assay was immunoSEQ multiplex PCR, and TCRdb's table has in-frame clones only and misses some. Of 200,000 to 250,000 clones listed, roughly 88% are singletons. This CDR3 contains 15 residues. In germline, CDR1 is LNHDA, CDR2 SQIVND (reference sequence). V lost 5 bases and J 3 bases, leaving 15 bases between the germline ends. Specimen: peripheral blood. This receptor was taken from a man in his forties or fifties with COVID-19, enrolled during active disease. V and J are TRBV19 and TRBJ2-3; no firm D call. CDR3 loop: CASSLVPASTDTQYF. The CDR3 DNA reads TGTGCCAGTAGTCTTGTCCCAGCGAGTACAGATACGCAGTATTTT.